This T cell receptor (beta chain) was obtained from a study of human T cells and chemical hapten exposure (dated by TCRdb to the early 2020s). Turning to the overall study: For sensitization, 2% DPC in acetone was applied to an approximately 2 cm by approximately 2 cm area of upper inner arm skin. Weekly therapeutic DPC doses were additionally applied to the scalp of patients throughout the roughly 23-week study period. Patch testing was done on the upper back using Finn chambers containing 0.01% DPC, and results were scored after 6 days according to International Contact Dermatitis Research Group standards. Most of the patients in the cohort were female, and the cohort covered alopecia areata with under or over 50% scalp involvement, alopecia totalis and alopecia universalis. Libraries were pooled for sequencing, and variation in per-sample TCR yields was attributed mainly to small differences in library volumes within the pool. Peripheral blood TCR repertoire changes were tracked in vivo in alopecia patients during primary and secondary sensitization to the hapten diphenylcyclopropenone (DPC). Blood samples were taken from patients before sensitization (week 0) and then at 2, 6 and about 24 weeks after DPC sensitization. For TCR sequencing, blood came from 25 to 35 alopecia patients at anywhere from one to four time points (pre-sensitization, 2, 6 and 24 weeks). Results the study describes overall, beyond this receptor: DPC sensitization did not change how many TCRs were above 1 in 1000 frequency, and no evidence was found of alterations in global repertoire structure. Repeated subsampling changed both the strength of the expansion versus patch-test correlation and the threshold at which that correlation became significant. Patch test score was positively correlated with the number of PT1 expanded TCRs, with significance at thresholds 8, 16 and 32 but not at 4. Because all patients had alopecia, a presumed autoimmune disease, the immune response of the patients might differ from that of healthy individuals. Compared with pre-sensitization or healthy control sets, expanded TCRs formed significantly more large CDR3 similarity clusters, which is consistent with antigen-driven responses.

Preparation of the library involved RACE. TCRdb lists the instrument as NextSeq 500. During library preparation, unique molecular identifiers were attached to individual cDNA molecules so that TCRs could be counted quantitatively and reproducibly. For every blood RNA sample, sequencing covered both the TCR alpha and TCR beta chains. On the study's bioinformatics: The median number of TCRs per sample was approximately 93,000, ranging from about 20,000 to 750,000. V, J and CDR3 annotation of the TCR reads was performed with the Decombinator software suite. For the PS versus PT1 abundance plots, all samples were subsampled to the same number of TCRs (28,000). TCRs were defined as expanded if absent before sensitization and observed at least eight times at the 2-week time point. TCRdb handled the public reads itself, with Q25 trimming in fastp and clone calling in MiXCR, and kept productive beta chains. Rows are combined by CDR3 protein, so each entry shows the most common genes and DNA. The V and J calls, along with clone size, are taken from TCRdb and not from the paper's own processing. In all, the sample holds tens of thousands of distinct CDR3 sequences, and more than 8.5% of those were seen once. The ten largest clones represent about 2.5% of the sample.

The time point label corresponds to: patch test 2, 6 weeks after DPC sensitization. What this sample's treatment or condition label stands for: therapeutic diphenylcyclopropenone sensitization with weekly scalp DPC. Blood at each patch-test visit was drawn before the patch test was applied. To be eligible, patients had to be aged 18 to 70, diagnosed with alopecia and judged suitable for DPC therapy, while pregnant patients were excluded. Unfractionated whole blood was collected in Tempus Blood RNA tubes, and total RNA was extracted from that blood. CDR1 and CDR2, looked up from the germline V gene, are KGHSH and LQKENI. Between the V and J ends, shortened by 2 bases and 0 bases respectively, the junction contains 8 bases. Spanning cysteine to phenylalanine, the CDR3 consists of 16 amino acids. Only CDR3 DNA is held: 48 bases, read in frame from base 1. This clonotype was observed a few times. The target of this receptor is not known. Within one base of it there is no much larger clone, and no base qualities were kept.

This receptor was identified in a woman in her twenties or thirties with alopecia areata. Some clones in this sample may be carry-over from other donors' samples. The chain couples TRBV18 to TRBJ1-6; no D gene call is confident. This material consisted of whole blood, taken in connection with sensitization to the hapten diphenylcyclopropenone (DPC). The DNA sequence is TGTGCCAGCTCACCAATGGGGAGCTCCTATAATTCACCCCTCCACTTT. Translated, it gives CASSPMGSSYNSPLHF.